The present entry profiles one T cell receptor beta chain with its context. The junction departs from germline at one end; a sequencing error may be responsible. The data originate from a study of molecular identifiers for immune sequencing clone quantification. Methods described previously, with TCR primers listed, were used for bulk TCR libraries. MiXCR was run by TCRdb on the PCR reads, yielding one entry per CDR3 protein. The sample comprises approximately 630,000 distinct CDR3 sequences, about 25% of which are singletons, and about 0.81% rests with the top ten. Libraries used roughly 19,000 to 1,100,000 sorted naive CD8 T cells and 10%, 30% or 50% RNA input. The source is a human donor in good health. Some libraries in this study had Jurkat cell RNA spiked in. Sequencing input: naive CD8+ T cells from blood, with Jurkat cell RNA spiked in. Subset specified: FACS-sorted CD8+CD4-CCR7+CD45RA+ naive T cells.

The CDR3 region has the DNA TGTGCCAGCAGCGAAGTTCTACCTGAGCAGTTCTTC. The encoded protein is CASSEVLPEQFF. The chain uses TRBV2 and TRBJ2-1; D gene unclear. The germline CDR1 and CDR2 sequences are SNHLY and FYNNEI. This CDR3 has 12 amino acids.